Presented here are 13 T cell receptor beta chains from one specimen sequenced in a study of CD8+CD57+ T cells in acquired aplastic anemia. Patients who underwent sequencing had shown CD8+CD57+ cell expansion by flow cytometry. Genomic DNA, serving as template, underwent TCR beta VDJ and CDR3 profiling. MiXCR, run by TCRdb on the reads, gives a single entry per CDR3 protein. The sample has 200,000 to 250,000 distinct CDR3 sequences; about 60% are singletons. What was sequenced was sorted CD4+, CD8+, or CD8+CD57+ T cells (not recorded which) from PBMCs. These TCRs come from a human donor with aplastic anemia.

The V and J genes are TRBV6-6 and TRBJ1-2; the D gene is possibly TRBD1 (5 bases). Per the germline V gene, CDR1 is MNHNY and CDR2 is SVGAGI (reference sequence). The CDR3 has 14 amino acids. Trimming took off 5 bases at V and 4 bases at J, with 14 bases between the two ends. The CDR3 DNA sequence: TGTGCCAGCAGTGTTCTGCCCGGGGCCTATGGCTACACCTTC. This encodes CASSVLPGAYGYTF.

The chain uses TRBV20-1 and TRBJ2-1, with 10 positions matching TRBD1. The CDR3 loop spans 13 amino acids. J gave up 6 bases and V 7 bases, and 6 bases lay outside the gene matches. Per the germline V gene, CDR1 is DFQATT and CDR2 is SNEGSKA (reference sequence). CDR3 protein: CSGTGGAVNEQFF. As DNA, the CDR3 is TGCAGTGGGACAGGGGGTGCAGTCAATGAGCAGTTCTTC.

V and J are TRBV5-6 and TRBJ2-3; D is undetermined. The V gene's germline CDR1 is SGHDT and CDR2 YYEEEE. The V end was cut by 6 bases, the J end by 5 bases, with 19 bases between. The CDR3 length is 15 residues. CDR3 residues: CASTWSRWGRDTQYF. The CDR3 nucleotides are TGTGCCAGCACCTGGAGTAGGTGGGGAAGAGATACGCAGTATTTT.

This clonotype has just a few counts. The rearrangement links TRBV20-1 to TRBJ2-7; D is ambiguous. The V and J ends lost 5 bases and 0 bases respectively, with 17 bases between them. CDR3 length equals 15 residues. Germline V gene sequence: CDR1 DFQATT, CDR2 SNEGSKA (reference sequence). For the CDR3, the DNA is TGCAGTGCTGGAACTTACTTCGATAGCTCCTACGAGCAGTACTTC. It encodes CSAGTYFDSSYEQYF.

This chain joins TRBV29-1 and TRBJ1-4; 7 bases align to TRBD1. After removal of 4 bases from V and 8 bases from J, the junction contained 1 base not matched to a gene. CDR3 length: 11 amino acids. Germline V lookup: CDR1 SQVTM, CDR2 ANQGSEA. The CDR3 nucleotides are TGCAGCGTTGGGGGACAGGAAAAACTGTTTTTT. It is translated as CSVGGQEKLFF.

The chain joins TRBV19 to TRBJ2-3; 7 bases match TRBD2. The CDR3 runs 15 residues. Germline V gene lookup returns CDR1 LNHDA and CDR2 SQIVND (reference sequence). V trimming: 6 bases; J trimming: 2 bases; junction bases outside the gene matches: 8. The CDR3: CASSGLADYTDTQYF. CDR3 coding DNA: TGTGCCAGTAGCGGGCTAGCGGATTACACAGATACGCAGTATTTT.

The rearrangement joins TRBV5-1 to TRBJ2-2; perhaps TRBD1 as D (5 bases). This CDR3 is built from 15 residues. V lost 4 bases and J lost 0, with 10 bases in between. CDR1 and CDR2 (germline): SGHRS, YFSETQ. CDR3 sequence reads: CASSARGSNTGELFF. CDR3 nucleotide sequence: TGCGCCAGCAGCGCTAGGGGCTCGAACACCGGGGAGCTGTTTTTT.

The chain recombines TRBV7-6 with TRBJ2-1; no clear D gene. Germline CDR1 and CDR2: SGHVS and FNYEAQ. The V end lost 5 bases, the J end lost 7 bases, and 15 bases lay between the germline ends. The CDR3 runs 14 residues. The CDR3 here is CASSTRKRENEQFF. For the CDR3, the DNA is TGTGCCAGCAGCACACGAAAGAGAGAGAATGAGCAGTTCTTC.

This clonotype has ten or more counts. The rearrangement uses TRBV9 and TRBJ1-2; D is unclear. V was shortened by 4 bases and J by 4 bases, with 17 bases between the two germline ends. Germline V gene lookup returns CDR1 SGDLS and CDR2 YYNGEE. The length of the CDR3 is 15 residues. In nucleotides, the CDR3 is TGTGCCAGCAGCACAGATGGGGATTGGGGCTATGGCTACACCTTC. It codes for CASSTDGDWGYGYTF.

The chain employs TRBV7-3 and TRBJ2-5; weak D call: TRBD2 (6 bases). The V end lost 4 bases, the J end lost 1 base, and 13 bases lay between the germline ends. The CDR3 spans 15 residues. Germline CDR1 SGHTA, CDR2 FQGTGA. Written as DNA, the CDR3 is TGTGCCAGCAGCTCTCGAGCGGGCCTCCAAGAGACCCAGTACTTC. It specifies CASSSRAGLQETQYF.

This clonotype occurred many times. J is TRBJ1-1 and V is TRBV5-6, with D possibly TRBD1 on 5 matching bases. CDR3 length: 14 residues. V dropped 2 bases and J dropped 0 bases, with 8 bases sitting between them. Germline V gives CDR1 SGHDT, CDR2 YYEEEE. The CDR3 is CASSLRGMNTEAFF. CDR3 bases: TGTGCCAGCAGCTTAAGGGGAATGAACACTGAAGCTTTCTTT.

This chain joins TRBV5-1 and TRBJ2-1, with D unresolved. The V end lost 0 bases, the J end lost 6 bases, and 7 bases lay between the germline ends. From germline, CDR1 is SGHRS and CDR2 YFSETQ. The CDR3 loop spans 13 amino acids. CDR3 DNA: TGCGCCAGCAGCTTGGACGTTTTCAATGAGCAGTTCTTC. This gives the protein CASSLDVFNEQFF.

The sample holds a few counts of this clonotype. This chain joins TRBV12-3 or TRBV12-4 and TRBJ1-1; 10 bases align to TRBD1. Trimming at V came to 5 bases and at J to 4 bases, leaving 10 bases not matched to a gene. The CDR3 is 16 amino acids. The CDR3 here is CASSRDRGSFATEAFF. The CDR3 DNA reads as TGTGCCAGCAGTCGGGACAGGGGAAGCTTCGCCACTGAAGCTTTCTTT.